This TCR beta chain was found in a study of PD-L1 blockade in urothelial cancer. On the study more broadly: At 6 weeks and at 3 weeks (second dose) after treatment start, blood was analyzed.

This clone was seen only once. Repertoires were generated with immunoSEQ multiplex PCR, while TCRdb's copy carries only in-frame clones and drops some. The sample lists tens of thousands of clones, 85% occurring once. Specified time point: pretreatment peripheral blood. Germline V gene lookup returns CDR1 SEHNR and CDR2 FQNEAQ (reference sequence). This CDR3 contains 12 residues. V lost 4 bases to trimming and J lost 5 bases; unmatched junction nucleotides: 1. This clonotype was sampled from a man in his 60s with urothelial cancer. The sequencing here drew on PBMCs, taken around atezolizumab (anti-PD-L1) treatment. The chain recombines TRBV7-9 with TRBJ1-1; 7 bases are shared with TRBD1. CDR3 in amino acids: CASSSQGTEAFF. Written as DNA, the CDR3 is TGTGCCAGCAGCTCACAGGGGACTGAAGCTTTCTTT.